This T cell receptor beta chain originates from a study of cytomegalovirus exposure and HLA in healthy donors. Healthy bone marrow donors made up the donor group. Nominally healthy donors were sampled, though unrecorded immune exposures were likely. Study-level findings and limits: A later analysis showed TCR association rates differing by HLA locus, peaking at DRB1 and lowest at HLA-C. As a later analysis showed, a missense DCLRE1C variant was linked to trimming of TCR beta V- and J-genes.

This clone was found once. What it binds is not known. PCR employed 60 Vbeta and 13 Jbeta primers. The data were produced by immunoSEQ multiplex PCR, yet TCRdb's version contains in-frame clones alone and is incomplete. The sample has 150,000 to 200,000 clones, roughly 85% seen once; the top ten hold 1.3%. Germline-derived CDR1 and CDR2 are SGHTA and FQGNSA. The CDR3 has 14 amino acids. Trimming cost V 6 bases and J 3 bases, with 14 bases left between them. The chain is built from TRBV7-2 and TRBJ2-5; D possibly corresponds to TRBD1 (7 bases). This sequence was found in a woman in her fifties or sixties in good health and CMV-seronegative. The specimen sequenced was PBMCs. In DNA, the CDR3 is TGTGCCAGCAGACGCGGGACAGTAAAAGAGACCCAGTACTTC. Translation gives CASRRGTVKETQYF.